This T cell receptor beta chain emerged from a study of T cell repertoires in cytomegalovirus infection. Regarding this clonotype: Its target is not known.

TCRdb used MiXCR to reprocess the reads, holding one entry per CDR3 protein. This sample has under 850,000 distinct CDR3 sequences, with roughly 36% found just once. The V gene lost 4 bases and the J gene lost 5 bases, with 17 bases spanning the gap. This CDR3 comprises 15 residues. Germline V gene sequence: CDR1 SGHRS, CDR2 YFSETQ. Regarding the study as a whole: Cumulative frequency of public TCR beta families picked out carriers of CMV plus the relevant HLA.

The sample here was cultured PBMCs, taken from culture after CMV antigen stimulation. This receptor was obtained from a human donor in good health (CMV status not recorded). Some clones in this sample may be carry-over from other donors' samples. The chain has TRBV5-1 and TRBJ2-3, with D possibly matching TRBD1 (6 bases). For the CDR3, the DNA is TGCGCCAGCAGCATCGCAGGGGCGAAAGAAGATACGCAGTATTTT. Its translation is CASSIAGAKEDTQYF.